This T cell receptor beta chain comes out of a study of cytomegalovirus exposure and HLA in healthy donors. Study observations and caveats: Generally TCR sequences proved uncommon, though certain public TCRs appeared in numerous donors. As a later analysis showed, several of the most significant clusters appeared to be linked to common viral pathogens. A later analysis revealed that TCR association rates differed between HLA loci, peaking at DRB1 and bottoming out at HLA-C.

The length of the CDR3 is 11 residues. Germline V gene sequence: CDR1 SGHDT, CDR2 YYEEEE. The PCR ran on 60 Vbeta and 13 Jbeta primers. Repertoires were generated with immunoSEQ multiplex PCR, while TCRdb's copy carries only in-frame clones and drops some. With some 130,000 clones in the sample, the ten largest clones hold 1.5% to 2%. With respect to this clone: Its target is unknown. At one boundary the junction diverges from the germline segment, which might be a read error.

Specimen: PBMCs. This TCR was recovered from a man aged 18 to 29 in good health and CMV-seronegative. The chain is built from TRBV5-6 and TRBJ1-2, with D possibly being TRBD1 (6 bases). CDR3 sequence reads: CASSLGGQRSF. In DNA form, the CDR3 reads TGTGCCAGCAGTCTGGGCGGACAGAGGAGCTTC.